This T cell receptor beta chain derives from a study of cytomegalovirus exposure and HLA in healthy donors. Germline CDR1 is LNHDA and CDR2 is SQIVND (reference sequence). CDR3 length equals 13 residues. V was clipped by 5 bases and J by 4 bases, with 11 bases between them. Primers for the PCR totalled 60 Vbeta and 13 Jbeta. Sequencing was performed with immunoSEQ multiplex PCR; in TCRdb, only in-frame clones are kept and a portion is missing. Here the sample spans more than 140,000 clones, roughly four fifths being singletons. The V gene is TRBV19, the J gene TRBJ1-1; no clear D gene. This clonotype was obtained from a man younger than 35 in good health and CMV-seropositive. Sequencing was performed on PBMCs. The CDR3 DNA sequence: TGTGCCAGTAGTGGAGGGCCCGCCACTGAAGCTTTCTTT. Protein: CASSGGPATEAFF.